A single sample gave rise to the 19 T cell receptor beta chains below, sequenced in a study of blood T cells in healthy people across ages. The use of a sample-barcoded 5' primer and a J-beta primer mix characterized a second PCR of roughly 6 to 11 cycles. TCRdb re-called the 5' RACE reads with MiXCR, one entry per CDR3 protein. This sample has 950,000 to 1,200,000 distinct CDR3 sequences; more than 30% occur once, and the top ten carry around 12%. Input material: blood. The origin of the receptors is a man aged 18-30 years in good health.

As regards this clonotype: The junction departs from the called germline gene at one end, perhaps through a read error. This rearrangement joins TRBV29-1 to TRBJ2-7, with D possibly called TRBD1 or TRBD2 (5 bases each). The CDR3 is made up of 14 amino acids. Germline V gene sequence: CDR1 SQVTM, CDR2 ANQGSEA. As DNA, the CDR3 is TGCAGCGCTCCGGACACCTCTAGCTCCGACGAGCAGTACTTC. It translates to CSAPDTSSSDEQYF.

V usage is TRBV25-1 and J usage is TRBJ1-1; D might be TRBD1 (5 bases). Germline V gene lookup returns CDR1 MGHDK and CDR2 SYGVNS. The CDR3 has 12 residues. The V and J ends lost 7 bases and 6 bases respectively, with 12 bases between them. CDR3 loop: CASTAGAPEAFF. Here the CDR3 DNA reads TGTGCCAGCACTGCCGGGGCCCCTGAAGCTTTCTTT.

Here the CDR3 DNA reads TGTGCCAGCAGCCGCGGGACAGCTGAAAAACTGTTTTTT. Amino acids: CASSRGTAEKLFF. This chain uses TRBV7-8 with TRBJ1-4, with 7 bases aligning to TRBD1. The CDR3 is made up of 13 amino acids. CDR1 is SGHVS and CDR2 is FQNEAQ in the germline V gene. Trimming cost V 5 bases and J 7 bases; bases outside gene matches: 4.

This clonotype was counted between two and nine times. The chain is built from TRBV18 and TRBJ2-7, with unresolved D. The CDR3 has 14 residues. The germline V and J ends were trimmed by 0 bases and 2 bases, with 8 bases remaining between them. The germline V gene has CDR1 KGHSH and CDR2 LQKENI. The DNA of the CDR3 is TGTGCCAGCTCACCACCGACGACGCCCTACGAGCAGTACTTC. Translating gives CASSPPTTPYEQYF.

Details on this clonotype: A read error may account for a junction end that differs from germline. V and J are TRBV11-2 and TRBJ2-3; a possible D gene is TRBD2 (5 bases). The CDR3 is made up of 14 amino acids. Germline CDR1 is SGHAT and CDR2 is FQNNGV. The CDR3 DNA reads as TGTGCCAACAGCCGGGAAGTGGATTTGGATACGCAGTATTTT. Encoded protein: CANSREVDLDTQYF.

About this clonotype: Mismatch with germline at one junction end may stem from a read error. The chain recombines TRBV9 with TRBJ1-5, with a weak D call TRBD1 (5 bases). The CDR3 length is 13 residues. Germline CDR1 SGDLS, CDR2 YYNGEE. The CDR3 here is CASSGDGYQHQHF. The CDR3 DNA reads TGTGCCAGCAGCGGGGACGGTTATCAGCACCAGCATTTT.

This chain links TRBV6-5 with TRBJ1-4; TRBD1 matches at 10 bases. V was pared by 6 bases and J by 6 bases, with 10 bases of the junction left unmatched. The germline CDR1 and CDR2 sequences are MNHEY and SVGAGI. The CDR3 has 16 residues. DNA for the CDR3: TGTGCCAGCAGCCTATATGGGGACAGGGGTGATGAAAAACTGTTTTTT. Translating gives CASSLYGDRGDEKLFF.

CDR3 in DNA: TGTGCCAGCAGTTTGGGTTTGTCGGGAGGGAGGACTGAAGCTTTCTTT. Amino acid sequence: CASSLGLSGGRTEAFF. This chain connects TRBV12-3 or TRBV12-4 to TRBJ1-1, with D uncertain. The CDR3 extends over 16 amino acids. The V gene lost 3 bases and the J gene lost 5 bases, with 19 bases spanning the gap.

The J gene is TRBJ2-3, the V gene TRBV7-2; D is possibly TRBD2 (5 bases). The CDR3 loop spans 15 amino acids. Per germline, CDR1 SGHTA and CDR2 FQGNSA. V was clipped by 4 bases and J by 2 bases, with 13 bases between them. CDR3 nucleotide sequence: TGTGCCAGCAGCTCCTCGGGATGGTCCACAGATACGCAGTATTTT. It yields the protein CASSSSGWSTDTQYF.

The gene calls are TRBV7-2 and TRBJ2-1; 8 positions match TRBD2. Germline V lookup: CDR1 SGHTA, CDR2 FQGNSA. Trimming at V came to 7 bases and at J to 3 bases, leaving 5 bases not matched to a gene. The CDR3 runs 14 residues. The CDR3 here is CASTGGWDYNEQFF. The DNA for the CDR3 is TGTGCCAGCACGGGGGGGTGGGACTACAATGAGCAGTTCTTC.

The CDR3 DNA follows: TGCGCCAGCACCCTGGACATCGAGAACGGGGAGCTGTTTTTT. This gives the protein CASTLDIENGELFF. The V and J genes are TRBV4-3 and TRBJ2-2; D may be TRBD1 (5 bases). The germline V gene encodes CDR1 LGHNA and CDR2 YSLEER. Trimming stripped 7 bases from V and 7 bases from J, with 16 bases between. The CDR3 has 14 amino acids.

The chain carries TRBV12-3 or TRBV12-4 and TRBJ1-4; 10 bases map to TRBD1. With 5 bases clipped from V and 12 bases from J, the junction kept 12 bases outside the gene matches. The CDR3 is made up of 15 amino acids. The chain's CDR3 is CASSPRTGTGVQLFF. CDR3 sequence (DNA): TGTGCCAGCAGTCCCCGAACCGGGACAGGGGTTCAACTGTTTTTT.

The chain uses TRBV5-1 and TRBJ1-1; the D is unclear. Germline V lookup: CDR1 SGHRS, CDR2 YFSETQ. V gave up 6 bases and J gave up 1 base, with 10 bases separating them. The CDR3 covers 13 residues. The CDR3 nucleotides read TGCGCCAGCAAAACAAGGTGGAACACTGAAGCTTTCTTT. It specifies CASKTRWNTEAFF. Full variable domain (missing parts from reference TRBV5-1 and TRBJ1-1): KAGVTQTPRYLIKTRGQQVTLSCSPISGHRSVSWYQQTPGQGLQFLFEYFSETQRNKGNFPGRFSGRQFSNSRSEMNVSTLELGDSALYLCASKTRWNTEAFFGQGTRLTVV.

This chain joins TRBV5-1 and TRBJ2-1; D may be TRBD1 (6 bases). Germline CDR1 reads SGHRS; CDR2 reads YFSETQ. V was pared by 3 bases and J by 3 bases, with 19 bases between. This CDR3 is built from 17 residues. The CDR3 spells CASSSPEQGFSYNEQFF. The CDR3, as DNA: TGCGCCAGCAGCTCCCCCGAACAGGGCTTTAGCTACAATGAGCAGTTCTTC.

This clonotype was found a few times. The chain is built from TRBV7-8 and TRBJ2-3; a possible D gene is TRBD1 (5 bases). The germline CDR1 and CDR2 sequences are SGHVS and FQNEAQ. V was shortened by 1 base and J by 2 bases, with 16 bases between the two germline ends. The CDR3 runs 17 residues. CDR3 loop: CASSLGLERGYTDTQYF. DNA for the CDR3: TGTGCCAGCAGCTTAGGGCTAGAAAGGGGATACACAGATACGCAGTATTTT.

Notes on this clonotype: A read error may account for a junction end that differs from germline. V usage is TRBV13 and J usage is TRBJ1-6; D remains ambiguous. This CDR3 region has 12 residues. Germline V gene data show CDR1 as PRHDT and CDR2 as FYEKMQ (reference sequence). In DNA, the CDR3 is TGTGCCGGCAGCCCGGCCGAGTCACCCCTCCACTTT. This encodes CAGSPAESPLHF.

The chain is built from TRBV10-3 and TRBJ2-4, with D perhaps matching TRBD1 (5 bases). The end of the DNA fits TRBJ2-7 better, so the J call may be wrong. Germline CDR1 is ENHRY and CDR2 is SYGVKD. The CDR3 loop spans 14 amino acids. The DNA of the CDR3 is TGTGCCATCAGTGGGACATTAAGAGACAGCGAGCAGTACTTC. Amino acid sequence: CAISGTLRDSEQYF.

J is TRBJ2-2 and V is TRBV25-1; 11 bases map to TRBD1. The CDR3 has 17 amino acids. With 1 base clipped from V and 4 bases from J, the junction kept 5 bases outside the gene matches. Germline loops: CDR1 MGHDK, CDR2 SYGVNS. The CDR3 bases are TGTGCCAGCAGTGAATCGGGGACAGGGGGTACCACCGGGGAGCTGTTTTTT. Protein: CASSESGTGGTTGELFF.

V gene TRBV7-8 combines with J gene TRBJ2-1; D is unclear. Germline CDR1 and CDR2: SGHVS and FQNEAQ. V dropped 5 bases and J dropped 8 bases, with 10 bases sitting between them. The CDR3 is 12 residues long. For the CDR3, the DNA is TGTGCCAGCAGCCGTAGTACCGATGAGCAGTTCTTC. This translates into CASSRSTDEQFF.